This is a list of T cell receptor beta chains from one sample in a study of cytomegalovirus exposure and HLA in healthy donors. Measured with immunoSEQ multiplex PCR; TCRdb has only the in-frame clones, and not every one. The data contain some 150,000 clones, 75% to 85% of them singletons. Sample: PBMCs. The receptor source for this set is a man aged 50-60 years in good health and CMV-seropositive. Both conserved end residues are trimmed from each CDR3. The order of the fields is V gene, J gene, CDR3 protein.

TRBV23-1	TRBJ2-7	ASSQRDRDYEQY
TRBV2	-	ASTGSSGFDEQY
TRBV29-1	TRBJ2-3	SETSGSLDTQY
TRBV18	TRBJ2-3	ASSFSSGSTDTQY
TRBV10-3	TRBJ2-7	AISEVAGGFVQY
TRBV18	TRBJ2-1	ASSLGVHEQF
TRBV29-1	TRBJ2-5	SVVDSGSVETQY
TRBV7-7	TRBJ2-5	ASSLFSGRAEETQY
TRBV11-2	TRBJ2-7	ASSFQRGPQGEQY
TRBV6-5	TRBJ2-1	ASSSTGDSYNEQF
TRBV6-5	TRBJ2-5	ASGSGETQY
TRBV10-2	TRBJ2-7	ASSENTLAGRSYEQY
TRBV18	TRBJ2-5	ASSPEAETQY
TRBV28	TRBJ2-7	ASSSPGQKNEQY
TRBV5-1	TRBJ2-3	ASSFSLAGTDTQY